The 26 T cell receptor beta chains reported below all come from one sample, sequenced in a study of T cells after yellow fever vaccination. TCRdb re-analysed the 5' RACE reads in MiXCR, keeping a single row per CDR3 protein. The sample lists 250,000 or so distinct CDR3 sequences, about 3.7% occurring once. This material consisted of PBMCs, taken 15 days after the yellow fever booster vaccination. The receptors derive from a man younger than 35 who received the YFV17D yellow fever vaccine.

This clonotype was counted ten times or more. The rearrangement joins TRBV4-3 to TRBJ1-5, with a possible D match to TRBD1 (5 bases). With 0 bases removed from V and 0 bases from J, the gap between germline ends came to 9 bases. The CDR3 extends over 16 amino acids. CDR1 and CDR2 (germline): LGHNA, YSLEER. This CDR3 is CASSQDRDYSNQPQHF. The CDR3 DNA reads TGCGCCAGCAGCCAAGACAGGGATTATAGCAATCAGCCCCAGCATTTT.

Ten or more counts support this clonotype. The chain recombines TRBV6-5 with TRBJ1-4; D gene uncertain. The germline V gene encodes CDR1 MNHEY and CDR2 SVGAGI. The CDR3 is made up of 14 amino acids. Trimming stripped 0 bases from V and 8 bases from J, with 10 bases between. CDR3 protein: CASSYSAGGEKLFF. CDR3 bases: TGTGCCAGCAGTTACTCGGCGGGAGGGGAAAAACTGTTTTTT.

This clonotype was counted many times. The V gene is TRBV12-3 or TRBV12-4, the J gene TRBJ2-5; possible D gene TRBD1, 6 bases. The CDR3 covers 13 residues. Trimming took 4 bases from V and 5 from J, leaving 11 bases between them. The CDR3 is CASSSGAVETQYF. CDR3 sequence (DNA): TGTGCCAGCAGTTCAGGGGCGGTGGAGACCCAGTACTTC.

This clonotype came up many times. The chain uses TRBV12-3 or TRBV12-4 and TRBJ2-5, with 7 bases lining up with TRBD2. This CDR3 is 14 amino acids long. V lost 8 bases to trimming and J lost 2 bases; unmatched junction nucleotides: 8. CDR3 coding DNA: TGTGCCAGCCGCTGGTGGGGGGGGCAAGAGACCCAGTACTTC. This translates into CASRWWGGQETQYF.

This clonotype was observed at least ten times. The chain has TRBV12-3 or TRBV12-4 and TRBJ2-1; 9 positions match TRBD2. J was trimmed by 5 bases and V by 5 bases; bases with no gene match: 4. CDR3 length: 14 residues. The CDR3: CASSMLAGNNEQFF. CDR3 sequence (DNA): TGTGCCAGCAGTATGCTAGCGGGGAACAATGAGCAGTTCTTC.

Many counts were recorded for this clonotype. The J gene is TRBJ1-5, the V gene TRBV5-1; tentative D call: TRBD1 (6 bases). This CDR3 has 14 amino acids. Germline V gives CDR1 SGHRS, CDR2 YFSETQ. V was trimmed by 3 bases and J by 7 bases, leaving 14 bases between them. Here the CDR3 DNA reads TGCGCCAGCAGCTATACAGGGATGGAGCAGCCCCAGCATTTT. Translating it yields CASSYTGMEQPQHF.

This clonotype came up many times. The V and J genes are TRBV4-1 and TRBJ2-3; D is unclear. The length of the CDR3 is 14 residues. Per germline, CDR1 MGHRA and CDR2 YSYEKL. The V gene lost 0 bases and the J gene lost 5 bases, with 9 bases spanning the gap. In DNA, the CDR3 is TGCGCCAGCAGCCAAGATCCTGGGCGAGATACGCAGTATTTT. Amino acid sequence: CASSQDPGRDTQYF.

This clonotype was counted many times. This chain uses TRBV12-3 or TRBV12-4 with TRBJ2-5; the D is unclear. V was pared by 3 bases and J by 1 base, with 6 bases between. The CDR3 is made up of 13 amino acids. Here the CDR3 reads CASSFNVQETQYF. In DNA, the CDR3 is TGTGCCAGCAGTTTTAACGTCCAAGAGACCCAGTACTTC.

In its sample, this clonotype was seen many times. The CDR3 region is CASSLSEASDGYTF. CDR3 in DNA: TGTGCCAGCAGCTTGTCTGAGGCGTCCGATGGCTACACCTTC. This chain uses TRBV5-5 with TRBJ1-2; D call uncertain. Germline assignment: CDR1 SGHKS and CDR2 YYEKEE (reference sequence). Trimming stripped 1 base from V and 6 bases from J, with 13 bases between. The CDR3 runs to 14 residues. The entire variable domain, with the rest obtained from reference TRBV5-5 and TRBJ1-2, is as follows: DAGVTQSPTHLIKTRGQQVTLRCSPISGHKSVSWYQQVLGQGPQFIFQYYEKEERGRGNFPDRFSARQFPNYSSELNVNALLLGDSALYLCASSLSEASDGYTFGSGTRLTVV.

This clonotype was detected many times. This chain connects TRBV10-3 to TRBJ2-7, with TRBD2 matching 12 bases. This CDR3 spans 17 amino acids. Germline CDR1 ENHRY, CDR2 SYGVKD. The junction had 8 bases not matched to a gene; V was cut back by 2 bases and J by 3 bases. DNA for the CDR3: TGTGCCATCAGTGAGCCTAGCGGGGGGGACGGGGGCTACGAGCAGTACTTC. Translated, it gives CAISEPSGGDGGYEQYF.

The table lists this clonotype with many counts. The J gene is TRBJ2-1, the V gene TRBV28; D possibly uses TRBD1 or TRBD2 (6 bases each). CDR3 length equals 16 residues. Trimming pared 4 bases from V and 0 bases from J, leaving 13 bases between. CDR1 and CDR2 (germline): MDHEN, SYDVKM. In DNA form, the CDR3 reads TGTGCCAGCAGTTCCCTGGGGGGCACCTCCTACAATGAGCAGTTCTTC. Translating gives CASSSLGGTSYNEQFF.

This clonotype was seen many times. The rearrangement uses TRBV3-1 and TRBJ2-5; 12 nucleotides match TRBD2. V shed 1 base, J shed 3 bases, and the junction held 6 bases outside the gene matches. This CDR3 is 17 amino acids long. Germline CDR1 reads LGHDT; CDR2 reads YNNKEL (reference sequence). The CDR3 loop is CASSQGATSGGEETQYF. Here the CDR3 DNA reads TGTGCCAGCAGCCAAGGTGCGACTAGCGGGGGAGAAGAGACCCAGTACTTC.

This clonotype was counted at least ten times. This chain joins TRBV12-3 or TRBV12-4 and TRBJ2-5; D unclear. This CDR3 spans 12 amino acids. V dropped 6 bases and J dropped 5 bases, with 10 bases sitting between them. The CDR3 DNA follows: TGTGCCAGCAGCTCCCCAGTGGAGACCCAGTACTTC. Translated: CASSSPVETQYF.

This clonotype was seen many times. The rearrangement uses TRBV7-9 and TRBJ1-4; a weak D match, TRBD1 (6 bases). The germline V gene has CDR1 SEHNR and CDR2 FQNEAQ (reference sequence). This CDR3 comprises 14 residues. The V end was cut by 3 bases, the J end by 5 bases, with 10 bases between. The CDR3 loop reads CASSLGGANEKLFF. Written as DNA, the CDR3 is TGTGCCAGCAGCTTGGGGGGCGCAAATGAAAAACTGTTTTTT.

This clonotype occurred many times. The J gene is TRBJ2-4, the V gene TRBV19; a weak D match, TRBD2 (6 bases). Germline V gene lookup returns CDR1 LNHDA and CDR2 SQIVND (reference sequence). V was pared by 9 bases and J by 4 bases, with 10 bases between. The CDR3 runs to 12 residues. The CDR3 region is CASGDLKNIQYF. The CDR3 nucleotides are TGTGCCAGCGGGGACTTAAAAAACATTCAGTACTTC. The entire variable domain, with the rest obtained from reference TRBV19 and TRBJ2-4, is as follows: DGGITQSPKYLFRKEGQNVTLSCEQNLNHDAMYWYRQDPGQGLRLIYYSQIVNDFQKGDIAEGYSVSREKKESFPLTVTSAQKNPTAFYLCASGDLKNIQYFGAGTRLSVL.

This clonotype was counted many times. The genes are TRBV5-1 and TRBJ2-2; no firm D call. This CDR3 has 16 amino acids. Germline assignment: CDR1 SGHRS and CDR2 YFSETQ. V was pared by 2 bases and J by 0 bases, with 11 bases between. The CDR3 region is CASSLNVPPNTGELFF. The CDR3, as DNA: TGCGCCAGCAGCTTAAATGTCCCTCCGAACACCGGGGAGCTGTTTTTT.

This clonotype was seen many times. This chain joins TRBV20-1 and TRBJ1-5, with 8 bases lining up with TRBD1. CDR3 length equals 16 residues. V dropped 6 bases and J dropped 4; count of bases not matched to a gene: 14. Germline V gives CDR1 DFQATT, CDR2 SNEGSKA (reference sequence). The CDR3 protein is CSAENRQGPLNQPQHF. The CDR3 DNA is TGCAGTGCCGAAAACCGACAGGGGCCGTTGAATCAGCCCCAGCATTTT.

In its sample, this clonotype was seen many times. This chain connects TRBV6-1 to TRBJ1-2; TRBD1 might be the D (5 bases). This CDR3 comprises 14 residues. V was cut by 2 bases and J by 5 bases, with 12 bases left in between. Germline CDR1 is MNHNS and CDR2 is SASEGT. CDR3 sequence: CASSELGLDYGYTF. CDR3 bases: TGTGCCAGCAGTGAATTGGGGCTTGATTATGGCTACACCTTC.

This clonotype was counted at least ten times. The V gene is TRBV20-1, the J gene TRBJ2-1; 11 nucleotides line up with TRBD2. Trimming at V came to 5 bases and at J to 4 bases, leaving 4 bases not matched to a gene. Germline assignment: CDR1 DFQATT and CDR2 SNEGSKA (reference sequence). This CDR3 has 14 residues. In DNA form, the CDR3 reads TGCAGTGCTCCGGGACTAGCGGCATACAATGAGCAGTTCTTC. It specifies CSAPGLAAYNEQFF.

This clonotype was picked up many times. This chain links TRBV28 with TRBJ2-7; D ambiguous. The CDR3 is made up of 12 amino acids. Germline V lookup: CDR1 MDHEN, CDR2 SYDVKM. V was cut by 7 bases and J by 9 bases, with 16 bases left in between. The CDR3 coding sequence is TGTGCCAGCACTGGCGATCCCGCCTGGCAGTACTTC. It encodes CASTGDPAWQYF.

This clonotype was picked up many times. The chain is built from TRBV7-6 and TRBJ2-1; 9 bases map to TRBD2. Per the germline V gene, CDR1 is SGHVS and CDR2 is FNYEAQ. This CDR3 comprises 15 residues. V lost 5 bases and J lost 6; bases outside the gene matches: 8. CDR3 protein: CASSRSGGSTNEQFF. The CDR3, as DNA: TGTGCCAGCAGCAGAAGCGGGGGGAGTACCAATGAGCAGTTCTTC.

This clonotype was observed many times. This chain connects TRBV10-3 to TRBJ2-3, with a weak D call TRBD2 (7 bases). Germline V CDR1 and CDR2: ENHRY, SYGVKD. V was shortened by 6 bases and J by 1 base, with 17 bases between the two germline ends. The CDR3 has 16 amino acids. The CDR3 loop is CAISVKGGGRTDTQYF. The DNA of the CDR3 is TGTGCCATCAGCGTCAAGGGGGGGGGCCGCACAGATACGCAGTATTTT.

A word on this clonotype: Being one base from a much bigger clone, this may be a read error. This sequence joins TRBV13 and TRBJ2-2; D call uncertain. The CDR3 has 13 amino acids. The ends were cut back, 5 bases at V and 3 bases at J, with 7 bases in the middle. Germline V lookup: CDR1 PRHDT, CDR2 FYEKMQ (reference sequence). The CDR3 loop reads CASSPSDTGELFF. CDR3 bases: TGTGCCAGCAGCCCCTCGGACACCGGGGAGCTGTTTTTT. The full variable domain, its missing parts supplied by reference TRBV13 and TRBJ2-2, is AAGVIQSPRHLIKEKRETATLKCYPIPRHDTVYWYQQGPGQDPQFLISFYEKMQSDKGSIPDRFSAQQFSDYHSELNMSSLELGDSALYFCASSPSDTGELFFGEGSRLTVL.

This clonotype has ten or more counts. A junction boundary mismatches the germline segment, possibly from a read error. This rearrangement joins TRBV15 to TRBJ2-2, with D perhaps TRBD2 (6 bases). Germline V gives CDR1 LNHNV, CDR2 YYDKDF (reference sequence). This CDR3 has 15 amino acids. The CDR3 bases are TGTGCCACCAGCGGAGACGGGGGGAACACCGGGGAGCTGTTTTTT. Protein: CATSGDGGNTGELFF.

This clonotype was seen ten or more times. This CDR3 is CSVSTGRNEQFF. CDR3 nucleotide sequence: TGCAGCGTATCGACAGGGCGCAACGAGCAGTTCTTC. The genes are TRBV29-1 and TRBJ2-1; 7 bases are a match to TRBD1. J was trimmed by 10 bases and V by 6 bases; bases with no gene match: 9. CDR3 size: 12 residues. Germline V gene sequence: CDR1 SQVTM, CDR2 ANQGSEA.

This clonotype was detected ten times or more. The chain employs TRBV29-1 and TRBJ2-1, with TRBD2 matching 11 bases. J lost 6 bases, V lost 4 bases, and 5 bases had no gene match. The CDR3 consists of 14 residues. CDR1 is SQVTM, CDR2 ANQGSEA, per germline. CDR3 sequence reads: CSVGAGTSGNEQFF. The CDR3 region has the DNA TGCAGCGTTGGGGCCGGGACTAGCGGCAATGAGCAGTTCTTC.